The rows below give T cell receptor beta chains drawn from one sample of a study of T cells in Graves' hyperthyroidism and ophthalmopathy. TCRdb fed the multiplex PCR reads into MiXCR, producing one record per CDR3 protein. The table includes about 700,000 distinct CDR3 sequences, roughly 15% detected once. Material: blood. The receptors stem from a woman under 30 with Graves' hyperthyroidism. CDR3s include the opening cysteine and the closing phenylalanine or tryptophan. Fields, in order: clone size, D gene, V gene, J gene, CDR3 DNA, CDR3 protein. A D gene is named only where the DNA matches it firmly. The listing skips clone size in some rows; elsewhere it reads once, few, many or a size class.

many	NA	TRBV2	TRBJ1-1	TGTGCCAGCAGCCCCCTACTAAAAGTGAACACTGAAGCTTTCTTT	CASSPLLKVNTEAFF
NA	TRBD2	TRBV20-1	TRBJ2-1	TGCAGTGCTAGAGAGGGACTAGTACGCCCCTACAATGAGCAGTTCTTC	CSAREGLVRPYNEQFF
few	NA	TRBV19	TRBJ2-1	TGTGCCAGTAATCGCGGGAACCTTGAAGAGCAGTTCTTC	CASNRGNLEEQFF
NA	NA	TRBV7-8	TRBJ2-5	TGTGCCAGCAGCTCCCCCGACGGGAGTGAGACCCAGTACTTC	CASSSPDGSETQYF
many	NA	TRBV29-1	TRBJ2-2	TGCAGCGTGAAGGGTCTGGGGACGAACACCGGGGAGCTGTTTTTT	CSVKGLGTNTGELFF
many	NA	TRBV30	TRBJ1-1	TGTGCCTGGAGTGTACGAACGATTGAAGCTTTCTTT	CAWSVRTIEAFF
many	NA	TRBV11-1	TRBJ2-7	TGTGCCAGCAGCCCCCGGACCGGATACTACGAGCAGTACTTC	CASSPRTGYYEQYF
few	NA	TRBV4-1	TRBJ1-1	TGCGCCAGCAGCCAAGGGGCTCGGGGCCGTCCCATGAACACTGAAGCTTTCTTT	CASSQGARGRPMNTEAFF
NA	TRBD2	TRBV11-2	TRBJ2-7	TGTGCCAGCAACAGTCTAGCGGGCGCCATGGGCCACGAGCAGTACTTC	CASNSLAGAMGHEQYF
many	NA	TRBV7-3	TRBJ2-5	TGTGCCAGCAGCTTAACGGCCAGCCCCAAAGAGACCCAGTACTTC	CASSLTASPKETQYF
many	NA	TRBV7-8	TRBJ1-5	TGTGCCAGCAGCTTAAACAGGGTGAGCAATCAGCCCCAGCATTTT	CASSLNRVSNQPQHF
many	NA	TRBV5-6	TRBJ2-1	TGTGCCAGCACCCGGGACCCTTCCAGAGAGCAGTTCTTC	CASTRDPSREQFF
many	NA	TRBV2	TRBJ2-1	TGTGCCAGCAGTGCAAGGGGGACTGAGCAGTTCTTC	CASSARGTEQFF
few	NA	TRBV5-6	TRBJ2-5	TGTGCCAGCAGCTTGCGTCTAGCCTTCGGACAAGAGACCCAGTACTTC	CASSLRLAFGQETQYF
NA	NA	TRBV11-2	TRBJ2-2	TGTGCCAGCAGCGCGCCGTTTGCGAACACCGGGGAGCTGTTTTTT	CASSAPFANTGELFF
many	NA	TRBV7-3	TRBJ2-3	TGTGCCAGCAGCCTTCCGACCGGGACCACAGTGGGAGATGAGGGGGGCACAGATACGCAGTATTTT	CASSLPTGTTVGDEGGTDTQYF
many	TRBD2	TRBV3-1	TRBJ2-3	TGTGCCAGCAGCCAACTAGCGGGCACAGATACGCAGTATTTT	CASSQLAGTDTQYF
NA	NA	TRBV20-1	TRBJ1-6	TGCAGTGCTAGAGGGGTTGGAGGGGCCAGGAGCTCCTATAATTCACCCCTCCACTTT	CSARGVGGARSSYNSPLHF
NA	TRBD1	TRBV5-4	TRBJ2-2	TGTGCCAGCAGCTCCGGGACAGGGTGGTCCGGGGAGCTGTTTTTT	CASSSGTGWSGELFF
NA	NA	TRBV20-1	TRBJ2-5	TGCAGTGTTAGAAAACTAAGGGAGACCCAGTACTTC	CSVRKLRETQYF
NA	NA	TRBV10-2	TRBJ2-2	TGCGCCAGCAGCGGGCAGTTCCCCGTGAACACCGGGGAGCTGTTTTTT	CASSGQFPVNTGELFF
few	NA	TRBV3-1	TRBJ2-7	TGTGCCAGCAGCCCGGGACCATGGGGCTACGAGCAGTACTTC	CASSPGPWGYEQYF
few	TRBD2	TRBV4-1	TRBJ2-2	TGCGCCAGCAGCCAAGAATCACTAGCGGGGAGCACCGGGGAGCTGTTTTTT	CASSQESLAGSTGELFF
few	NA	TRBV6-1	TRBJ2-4	TGTGCCAGCAGTCAGCTGAACCGACAGGCTCAGTACTTC	CASSQLNRQAQYF
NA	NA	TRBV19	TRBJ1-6	TGTGCCAGTAGTATAGGGTATAATTCACCCCTCCACTTT	CASSIGYNSPLHF
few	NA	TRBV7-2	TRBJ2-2	TGTGCCAGCAGCACAGGAGGGAGAGGCGGGGAGCTGTTTTTT	CASSTGGRGGELFF
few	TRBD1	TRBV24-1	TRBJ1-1	TGTGCCACCAGTGATTCGGGACAGGGCAAGATCGACGCTTTCTTT	CATSDSGQGKIDAFF
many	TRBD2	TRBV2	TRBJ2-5	TGTGCCAGCGGACTAGCGGACCAAGAGACCCAGTACTTC	CASGLADQETQYF
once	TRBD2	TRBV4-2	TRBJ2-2	TGTGCCAGCAGCCAATCGAAGCTAGCGGGAGGCCCCGGGGAGCTGTTTTTT	CASSQSKLAGGPGELFF
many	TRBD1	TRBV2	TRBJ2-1	TGTGCCAGCAGAGAGACAGGGGGTAACTACAATGAGCAGTTCTTC	CASRETGGNYNEQFF
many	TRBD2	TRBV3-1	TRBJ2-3	TGTGCCAGCAGCCAAGCCGGGCTAGCGGGCGGGGATACGCAGTATTTT	CASSQAGLAGGDTQYF
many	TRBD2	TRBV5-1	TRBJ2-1	TGCGCCAGCAGCTTGGGTTTTCGACTAGCGGGGGTAAATGAGCAGTTCTTC	CASSLGFRLAGVNEQFF
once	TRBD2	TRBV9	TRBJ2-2	TGTGCCAGCAGCGTTGCTAGCGGGGGATTCACCGGGGAGCTGTTTTTT	CASSVASGGFTGELFF
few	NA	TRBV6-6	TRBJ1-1	TGTGCCAGCAGTTACTCGAAACCCGGTGAAGCTTTCTTT	CASSYSKPGEAFF
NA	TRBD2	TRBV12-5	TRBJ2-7	TGTGCTAGTGGTATCTCCCCACCTCTCCTAGCGGGAACTTGCGAGCAGTACTTC	CASGISPPLLAGTCEQYF
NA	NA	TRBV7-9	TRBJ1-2	TGTGCCAGCAGCTTAGCAGGGATAGGGGGCTACACCTTC	CASSLAGIGGYTF
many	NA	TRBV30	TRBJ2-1	TGTGCCTGGTCCCGCGGGTCCTACAATGAGCAGTTCTTC	CAWSRGSYNEQFF
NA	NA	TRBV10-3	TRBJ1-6	TGTGCCATCAGTGAGACTAATTCACCCCTCCACTTT	CAISETNSPLHF
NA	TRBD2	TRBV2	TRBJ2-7	TGTGCCAGCAGTGCGGTAGTACTAGCGGGCGACTACGAGCAGTACTTC	CASSAVVLAGDYEQYF
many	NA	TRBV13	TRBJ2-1	TGTGCCAGCAGCTTAGACTCCCCCGGGAATGAGCAGTTCTTC	CASSLDSPGNEQFF
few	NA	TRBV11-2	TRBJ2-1	TGTGCCAGCAGCGTCGGCGTAGAGACCCCGCGGATAGGTGAGCAGTTCTTC	CASSVGVETPRIGEQFF
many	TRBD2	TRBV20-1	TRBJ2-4	TGCAGTGCTCCGGGACTAGAGGCCAAAAACATTCAGTACTTC	CSAPGLEAKNIQYF
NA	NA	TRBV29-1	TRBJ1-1	TGCAGCGTTCTGTCACAGGGTGGCACTGAAGCTTTCTTT	CSVLSQGGTEAFF
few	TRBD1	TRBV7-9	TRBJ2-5	TGTGCCAGCAGCACCAGACAGGGTGAAATGGAGACCCAGTACTTC	CASSTRQGEMETQYF
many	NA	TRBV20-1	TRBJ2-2	TGCAGTGCTAGGGGGGTCACCGGGGAGCTGTTTTTT	CSARGVTGELFF
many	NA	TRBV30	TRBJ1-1	TGTGCCTGGACGGTTGTTGAAGCTTTCTTT	CAWTVVEAFF
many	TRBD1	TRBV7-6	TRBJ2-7	TGTGCCAGCAGCCCCCGCGGAGGGACAGGGGGTCTCGAGCAGTACTTC	CASSPRGGTGGLEQYF
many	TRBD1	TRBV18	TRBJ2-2	TGTGCCAGCTCACCGGACAGGAAGAACACCGGGGAGCTGTTTTTT	CASSPDRKNTGELFF
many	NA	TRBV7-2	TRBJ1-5	TGTGCCAGCAGCCGACGGAGTCAGGGTCAGCCCCAGCATTTT	CASSRRSQGQPQHF
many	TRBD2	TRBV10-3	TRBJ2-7	TGTGCCATCAGTGATCTAAATGGCAGGACTAGCGGTAACTACGAGCAGTACTTC	CAISDLNGRTSGNYEQYF
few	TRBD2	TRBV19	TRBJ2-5	TGTGCCAGTAGGGGGACTAGCGTTGGGAAGACCCAGTACTTC	CASRGTSVGKTQYF
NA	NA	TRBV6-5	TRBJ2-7	TGTGCCAGCAGCCGACATGGCGGGTCCTACGAGCAGTACTTC	CASSRHGGSYEQYF